This paragraph covers one T cell receptor beta chain sequence. CDR3 length: 13 amino acids. Between the trimmed V and J ends, which lost 3 bases and 4 bases, there was a span of 9 bases. This sample is part of a study of blood T cell repertoires in COVID-19. For the study at large: Both acute and convalescent COVID-19 samples were obtained from the United States, Italy and Spain.

Produced via immunoSEQ multiplex PCR; TCRdb's table is partial and in-frame only. The data show 30,000 to 40,000 clones, around 88% seen once. The chain carries TRBV12-3 or TRBV12-4 and TRBJ2-5, with D unclear. This TCR came from a human donor in a cohort sampled during active COVID-19. Sequencing was done on a sample of peripheral blood. For the CDR3, the DNA is TGTGCCAGCAGTTTTCGCGGTGCAGAGACCCAGTACTTC. Translating it yields CASSFRGAETQYF.